Here is one T cell receptor beta chain with its context. The antigen it recognizes is unknown. No clone much larger than this one lies a single base away; base qualities are absent. Healthy HIV-negative adults with no recently reported acute infections or vaccinations were included as donors. Only Caucasian adults living in Nashville, Tennessee, USA were represented among the donors. CD4+ T cells were enriched through magnetic negative selection, after which naive cells were positively selected on CD45RA and the remaining negative fraction served as the memory subset. After blood collection by leukapheresis, PBMCs were isolated using Ficoll-Histopaque density gradient centrifugation and then cryopreserved in the vapor phase of liquid nitrogen. Analytical flow cytometry was used to check the purity and quantity of every magnetically sorted T cell population. From each sorted fraction, genomic DNA was isolated and quantified by UV absorbance on a Nanodrop 2000c.

V is pared back by 5 bases and J by 4 bases, with 20 bases lying between the germline termini. The CDR3 goes from the cysteine to the phenylalanine over 16 residues. Of the read, only the CDR3 DNA is kept; its 48 bases are in frame from base 1. CDR1 and CDR2 were assigned from the germline V gene as SNHLY and FYNNEI. This sample was taken from a study of shared clonotypes between healthy human individuals (dated by TCRdb to about 2020). Study-level background: A couple of women and three men aged 18 to 49 years were included in the cohort. Per donor, leukapheresis produced somewhere between about 0.9 and 9.5 billion PBMCs. The study deeply sequenced blood TCR repertoires of 5 or 6 healthy adults to estimate repertoire size and the extent of clonotype sharing between individuals. Different laboratories and diverse techniques were used to prepare libraries and sequence TCR repertoires, to increase sequencing depth and limit assay-specific biases. For each donor, CD4 naive and CD4 memory were each given three plates, CD8 naive was given two plates, and CD8 memory was given one plate.

Overall study results and their limits: Naive subsets generally had larger estimated clonotype richness than memory subsets did. The small number of donors limited the genetic and exposure-history diversity represented. Clonotypes shared by all four sorted-subset donors showed higher generation probabilities than non-shared clonotypes. Based on pairwise subsampling, the degree of clonotype sharing among donors was expected to be affected by sequencing depth. Sampling was restricted to blood, and TCR repertoires in tissue are likely to differ from TCR repertoires in blood. Across four donors, roughly 5.1% of naive CD4, roughly 3.5% of naive CD8, about 2% of memory CD4, and 0.4% of memory CD8 clonotypes were shared. Even with the large sequencing depth, rarefaction of the sorted-subset datasets indicated that sequencing was incomplete.

Using the deep immunoSEQ assay, TCR CDR3 regions were amplified from genomic DNA by multiplex PCR. Extracted genomic DNA from each cell subset was spread evenly across all wells of several immunoSEQ 96-well plates, with each plate serving as a replicate. For sorted subsets, roughly 200 ng of genomic DNA, equivalent to 30,000 or so T cell genomes, went into each replicate PCR. Purified libraries were quantified with a Qubit 3.0 fluorometer, sized on a Bioanalyzer 2100, and re-quantified with the KAPA Library Quantification kit. Every immunoSEQ 96-well plate was sequenced on a dedicated single-read 150-cycle Illumina NextSeq 550 flow cell. The authors processed their data as follows. Because the immunoSEQ output included only junctional sequences and no quality scores, the filtering could not be the same as the filtering used for full-length reads. To assign V/J genes and CDR3, sequences were annotated against IMGT germline references using PyIR, a Python wrapper for IgBLAST v1.9. Reads were removed for weak V/J assignments (E-value above 1e-6), missing CDR3, stop codons, out-of-frame junctions, or ambiguous translated residues. V3J clonotypes were defined by identical inferred V gene, J gene, and CDR3 amino acid sequence. Percentage overlap between repertoires was calculated by dividing the number of shared unique clonotypes by the size of the smaller repertoire. Three approaches were used to assess repertoire richness: RTK rarefaction, the Chao1 estimator, and Recon v2.1 estimates of unobserved clonotypes. Generation probabilities were computed with OLGA for all TCRbeta clonotypes obtained by the gDNA method from several donors. The table comes from immuneACCESS by way of TCRdb, which keeps in-frame sequences with V and J called. Part of the clones is missing from these tables; in studies checked, under half for an unresolved V gene and the rest for unknown reasons. The V and J calls and clone size are taken from that table; D and trimming were inferred from the DNA. Recorded for this sample are some 2.3 million clones; 80% to 95% of them occurred a single time. The ten largest clones take up about 0.39% of the sample.

Source material: naive CD4+ T cells from PBMCs. Explained via the paper, the cell subset or site label denotes: CD45RA+ positively selected. The sequence links TRBV2 to TRBJ1-2, and the D gene may be TRBD1, 6 bases matching. The clonotype comes from a man aged 18 to 29 in good health. Some clones in this sample may be carry-over from other donors' samples. Here is the DNA: TGTGCCAGCAGTAGGACAGTACCTAGGAAAACCTATGGCTACACCTTC. Translated, it reads CASSRTVPRKTYGYTF.